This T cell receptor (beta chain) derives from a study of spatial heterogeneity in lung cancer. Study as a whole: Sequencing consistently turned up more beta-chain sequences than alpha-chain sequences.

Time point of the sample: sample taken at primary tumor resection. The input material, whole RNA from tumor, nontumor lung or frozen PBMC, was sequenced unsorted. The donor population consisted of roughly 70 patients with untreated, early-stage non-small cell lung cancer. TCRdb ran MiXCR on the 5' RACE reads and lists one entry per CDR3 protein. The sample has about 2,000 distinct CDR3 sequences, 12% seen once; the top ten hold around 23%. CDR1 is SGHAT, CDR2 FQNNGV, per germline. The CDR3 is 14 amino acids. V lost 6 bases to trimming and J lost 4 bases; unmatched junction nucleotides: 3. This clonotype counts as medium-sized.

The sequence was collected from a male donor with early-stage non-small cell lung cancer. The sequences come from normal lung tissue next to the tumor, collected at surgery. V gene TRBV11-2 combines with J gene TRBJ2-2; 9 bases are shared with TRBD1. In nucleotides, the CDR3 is TGTGCCAGCAGGGTACAGGGGGCCACCGGGGAGCTGTTTTTT. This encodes CASRVQGATGELFF. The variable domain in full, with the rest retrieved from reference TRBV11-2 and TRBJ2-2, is EAGVAQSPRYKIIEKRQSVAFWCNPISGHATLYWYQQILGQGPKLLIQFQNNGVVDDSQLPKDRFSAERLKGVDSTLKIQPAKLEDSAVYLCASRVQGATGELFFGEGSRLTVL.